This TCR beta chain stems from a study of blood T cell repertoires in COVID-19. Study information: From the United States, Italy and Spain came samples of acute and convalescent COVID-19. In each case, the material was cDNA or gDNA derived from T cells, B-cell-depleted T cells, or PBMCs.

In the source study's methods: Counts of nucleated cells, estimated from reference gene primer amplification, were obtained. The table came from immunoSEQ multiplex PCR; TCRdb's copy has only in-frame clones and leaves some out. D and trimming were read from the DNA, whereas the V and J calls and clone size are those reported in that table. The table lists around 260,000 clones, about 87% of them singletons. Germline V gene sequence: CDR1 SNHLY, CDR2 FYNNEI. The V end was cut by 8 bases, the J end by 4 bases, with 8 bases between. This CDR3 has 11 residues. V gene TRBV2 combines with J gene TRBJ1-2, with TRBD1 as a possible D gene (6 bases). The clonotype comes from a man aged 55 to 70 who had recovered from COVID-19. Material for sequencing was peripheral blood. The CDR3 sequence: CASRDTYGYTF. In nucleotides, the CDR3 is TGTGCCAGCCGGGACACCTATGGCTACACCTTC.